Listed below are T cell receptor beta chains from one sample, sequenced in a study of cytomegalovirus exposure and HLA in healthy donors. Some clones are missing from TCRdb's copy, which holds only in-frame ones; the method was immunoSEQ multiplex PCR. The repertoire holds fewer than 300,000 clones, with 80% as singletons. Input material: PBMCs. These receptors originate from a girl aged 2 to 9 in good health and CMV-seronegative. CDR3s leave out the opening cysteine and the closing phenylalanine or tryptophan. The order of the fields is V gene, CDR3 length, CDR3 protein.

TRBV5-1 13 ASSFGQSSYNEQF
TRBV18 15 ASSPRGQDPLYYGYT
TRBV7-8 15 ASSLAIARDGDYEQY
TRBV28 9 ASSFSHEAF
TRBV5-6 10 ASSLDGSIQY
TRBV2 16 ASSEGKGSSGGDETQY
TRBV4-1 13 ASSQVATANEKLF
TRBV28 15 ASNPVDLRSANQPQH
TRBV5-1 13 ASSLTGLGRETQY
TRBV12-2 15 ASRLEGSGDCNSPLH
TRBV6-1 11 ASSLDRVGGYT
TRBV27 11 ASSPLGGYGYT
TRBV15 14 ATSREIEGRSYGYT
TRBV7-2 11 ASSLARIGELF
TRBV19 14 ASSPPLAGGPDEQF
TRBV4-2 13 ASSQTHDRYNEQF
TRBV11-1 14 ASSANHRGRSDEQF
TRBV2 10 ASITGGYEQY
TRBV9 13 ASSVLLGGGSEQF
TRBV6-5 12 ASSYRQGNYGYT